One T cell receptor beta chain is described in this entry. Its antigen is not known. These data come from a study of shared clonotypes between healthy human individuals. The CDR3 sequence is 15 residues long. V was cut by 3 bases and J by 2 bases, with 12 bases left in between. Germline CDR1 reads SNHLY; CDR2 reads FYNNEI. General study points: Investigators collected only blood, and repertoires in tissues likely differ. It was expected that sequencing depth would affect clonotype sharing among donors.

Several immunoSEQ plates received, in even portions, the genomic DNA of each subset. Ten immunoSEQ deep assay plates served to sequence unsorted PBMC DNA. Sequencing used immunoSEQ multiplex PCR; TCRdb keeps in-frame clones, though not all of them. The table includes some 510,000 clones, approximately 79% detected once. The chain combines TRBV2 with TRBJ2-3, with D unresolved. The sequenced material came from PBMCs. This receptor was identified in a woman between 40 and 55 years old in good health. Some clones in this sample may be carry-over from other donors' samples. CDR3 DNA: TGTGCCAGCAGTGATCCCCGGTGGGTCACAGATACGCAGTATTTT. This codes for CASSDPRWVTDTQYF.